This T cell receptor beta chain was identified in a study of blood T cell repertoires in COVID-19. CDR3 size: 15 residues. Trimming at V came to 4 bases and at J to 0 bases, leaving 5 bases not matched to a gene. CDR1 SGHDT and CDR2 YYEEEE come from the germline V gene. This clone was observed once. Authors' data handling: Reference gene primer amplification gave estimated nucleated cell counts. The protocol was immunoSEQ multiplex PCR, while the TCRdb copy is restricted to in-frame clones and leaves out a portion. For V, J and clone size, that table is used; D and trimming come from the DNA. The data show approximately 91,000 clones, about 85% seen once.

Sequences were obtained from peripheral blood. The clonotype originates from a man between 65 and 85 years old with acute or convalescent COVID-19. This chain uses TRBV5-6 with TRBJ1-1; the match to TRBD1 covers 8 bases. The CDR3 DNA sequence: TGTGCCAGCAGCCCCGGGACAGGAATGAACACTGAAGCTTTCTTT. This gives the protein CASSPGTGMNTEAFF.